What follows describes a single T cell receptor beta chain. This entry belongs to a study of control samples from healthy donors and cancer patients. The assay was immunoSEQ multiplex PCR, and TCRdb's table has in-frame clones only and misses some. The repertoire has 85,000 to 95,000 clones, about 85% of them found once; the top ten carry roughly an eighth. CDR3 length: 13 amino acids. The V end was cut by 4 bases, the J end by 7 bases, with 14 bases between. The clonotype was recovered from a woman between 65 and 79 years old in good health. V is TRBV12-3 or TRBV12-4 and J is TRBJ2-7; a weak D match, TRBD2 (5 bases). The sample taken for sequencing was blood. CDR3 in DNA: TGTGCCAGCAGTTCGCGGCGGGCTGGGGAGCAGTACTTC. Protein product: CASSSRRAGEQYF.